This T cell receptor (beta chain) was recorded in a study of esophageal squamous cell carcinoma under preoperative chemotherapy. Notes on this clonotype: Since the CDR3 does not end with the conserved phenylalanine or tryptophan, this likely comes from a read error. It is unclear where the CDR3 begins or ends on the DNA, so no DNA is shown, and the CDR3 is as TCRdb lists it.

Noted time point: after preoperative PTX-NDP chemotherapy. Inclusive of both ends, the CDR3 amounts to 9 amino acids. Germline CDR1 SGHAT, CDR2 FQNNGV. MiXCR was run by TCRdb on the PCR reads, yielding one entry per CDR3 protein. Of under 14,000 distinct CDR3 sequences in the sample, roughly 65% are singletons; the top ten hold 25% to 30%. Sample collection was performed from a patient given preoperative chemotherapy. The chain combines TRBV11-2 with TRBJ1-3. The sequence was collected from a human donor with esophageal squamous cell carcinoma. The donor label of this sample is uncertain. CDR3 residues: CASSLFFGA.